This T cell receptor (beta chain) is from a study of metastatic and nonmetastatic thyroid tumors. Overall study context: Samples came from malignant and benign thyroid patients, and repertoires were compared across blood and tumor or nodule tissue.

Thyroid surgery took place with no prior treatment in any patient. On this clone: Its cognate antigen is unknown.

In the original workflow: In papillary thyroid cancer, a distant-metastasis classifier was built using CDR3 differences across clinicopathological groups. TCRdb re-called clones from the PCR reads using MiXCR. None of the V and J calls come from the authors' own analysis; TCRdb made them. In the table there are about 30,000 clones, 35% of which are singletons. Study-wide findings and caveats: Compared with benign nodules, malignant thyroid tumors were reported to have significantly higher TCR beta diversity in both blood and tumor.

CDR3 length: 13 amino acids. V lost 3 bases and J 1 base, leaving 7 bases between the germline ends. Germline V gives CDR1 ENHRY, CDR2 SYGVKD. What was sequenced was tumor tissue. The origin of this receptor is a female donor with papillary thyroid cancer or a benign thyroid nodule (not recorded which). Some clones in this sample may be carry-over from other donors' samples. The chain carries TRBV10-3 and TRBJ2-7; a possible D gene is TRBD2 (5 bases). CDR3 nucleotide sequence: TGTGCCATCAGTGATGGAGGATCCTACGAGCAGTACTTC. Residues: CAISDGGSYEQYF.